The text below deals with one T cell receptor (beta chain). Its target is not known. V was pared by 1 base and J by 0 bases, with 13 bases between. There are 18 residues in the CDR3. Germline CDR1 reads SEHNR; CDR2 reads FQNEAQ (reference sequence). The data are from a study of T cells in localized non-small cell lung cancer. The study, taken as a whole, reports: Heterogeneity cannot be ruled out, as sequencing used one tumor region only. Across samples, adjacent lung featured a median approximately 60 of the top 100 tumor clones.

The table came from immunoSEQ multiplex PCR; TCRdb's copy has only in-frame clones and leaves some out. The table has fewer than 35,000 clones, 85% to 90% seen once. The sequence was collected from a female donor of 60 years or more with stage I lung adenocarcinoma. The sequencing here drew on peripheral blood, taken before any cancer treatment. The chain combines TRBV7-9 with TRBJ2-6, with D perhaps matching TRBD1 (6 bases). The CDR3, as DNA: TGTGCCAGCAGCTTAGGCAGGGGCGCATTCTCTGGGGCCAACGTCCTGACTTTC. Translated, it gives CASSLGRGAFSGANVLTF.